A selection of T cell receptor beta chains follows, all from one sample in a study. One entry per CDR3 protein results from TCRdb running MiXCR on the RT-PCR reads. This table has 650,000 to 800,000 distinct CDR3 sequences, about 14% appearing once. What was sequenced was memory CD4+ T cells from blood. The origin of the receptors is a female donor in good health, serving as a healthy control. Both conserved end residues are part of each CDR3. A D gene is named only where the DNA matches it firmly. Clone size is not always given. Where it is, it says once, few, many or a class for expanded clones.

d_call	clone_size	v_call	j_call	cdr3_aa	cdr3_nt
-	-	TRBV4-3	TRBJ1-4	CASSQVAGTWGEKLFF	TGCGCCAGCAGCCAAGTCGCCGGGACTTGGGGGGAAAAACTGTTTTTT
-	-	TRBV7-2	TRBJ1-6	CASSPPGESPLHF	TGTGCCAGCAGCCCCCCAGGGGAATCACCCCTCCACTTT
TRBD1	-	TRBV7-2	TRBJ1-2	CASSSPGQGLYGYTF	TGTGCCAGCAGCTCCCCCGGACAGGGGCTCTATGGCTACACCTTC
-	-	TRBV15	TRBJ2-3	CATSRDRGGSDTQYF	TGTGCCACCAGCAGAGATCGCGGAGGGTCAGATACGCAGTATTTT
-	-	TRBV25-1	TRBJ2-6	CASSGPGSGANVLTF	TGTGCCAGCAGTGGCCCGGGAAGTGGGGCCAACGTCCTGACTTTC
TRBD2	-	TRBV30	TRBJ2-1	CAWTSGYNEQFF	TGTGCCTGGACTAGCGGATACAATGAGCAGTTCTTC
-	-	TRBV27	TRBJ1-6	CASRWGSYNSPLHF	TGTGCCAGCAGATGGGGTTCCTATAATTCACCCCTCCACTTT
-	few	TRBV5-6	TRBJ2-2	CASSRGFGTGELFF	TGTGCCAGCTCTCGGGGGTTCGGAACCGGGGAGCTGTTTTTT
TRBD2	few	TRBV6-2/TRBV6-3	TRBJ2-7	CASSYSRRGLAGDEQYF	TGTGCCAGCAGTTACTCGAGGAGGGGACTAGCGGGAGATGAGCAGTACTTC
-	many	TRBV7-2	TRBJ1-5	CASSLRGRGNQPQHF	TGTGCCAGCAGCTTAAGGGGAAGGGGCAATCAGCCCCAGCATTTT
-	few	TRBV3-1	TRBJ2-3	CASSQDLWSPTQYF	TGTGCCAGCAGCCAAGATCTCTGGAGTCCTACGCAGTATTTT
-	many	TRBV6-6	TRBJ1-6	CASRPDPGGLNSPLHF	TGTGCCAGCAGACCTGACCCGGGGGGACTTAATTCACCCCTCCACTTT
TRBD2	many	TRBV7-2	TRBJ2-7	CASSLAPAGGGYEQYF	TGTGCCAGCAGCTTAGCGCCTGCGGGAGGAGGCTACGAGCAGTACTTC
TRBD1	-	TRBV24-1	TRBJ1-2	CATSDFGTGGYTF	TGTGCCACCAGTGATTTTGGGACAGGTGGCTACACCTTC
TRBD1	-	TRBV19	TRBJ2-5	CASGTGNLQETQYF	TGTGCCAGTGGGACAGGGAACCTTCAAGAGACCCAGTACTTC
TRBD2	-	TRBV25-1	TRBJ2-7	CASGPGLAGVYEQYF	TGTGCCAGCGGACCGGGACTAGCGGGAGTCTACGAGCAGTACTTC
TRBD2	many	TRBV18	TRBJ2-7	CASSPTSGGANEQYF	TGTGCCAGCTCACCGACTAGCGGGGGGGCTAACGAGCAGTACTTC
-	-	TRBV5-1	TRBJ2-1	CASTDSYNEQFF	TGCGCCAGCACGGACAGTTACAATGAGCAGTTCTTC
-	many	TRBV6-1	TRBJ2-5	CASSEGVGREETQYF	TGTGCCAGCAGTGAAGGTGTGGGACGCGAAGAGACCCAGTACTTC
-	few	TRBV6-1	TRBJ2-6	CASYRVAGANVLTF	TGTGCCAGTTACAGGGTGGCTGGGGCCAACGTCCTGACTTTC
-	many	TRBV5-1	TRBJ2-2	CASSLTSSKYSGELFF	TGCGCCAGCAGCTTGACTAGTAGCAAGTATTCCGGGGAGCTGTTTTTT
TRBD2	few	TRBV9	TRBJ2-2	CASSVVGTRGNTGELFF	TGTGCCAGCAGCGTAGTGGGGACTAGGGGAAACACCGGGGAGCTGTTTTTT
-	-	TRBV3-1	TRBJ2-1	CASSQDVVYNEQFF	TGTGCCAGCAGCCAAGATGTTGTCTACAATGAGCAGTTCTTC
TRBD2	-	TRBV18	TRBJ2-2	CASSPDIVGGGTGELFF	TGTGCCAGCTCACCGGACATTGTCGGGGGAGGGACCGGGGAGCTGTTTTTT
TRBD1	many	TRBV4-1	TRBJ2-6	CASSPTLGQGVPGANVLTF	TGCGCCAGCAGCCCTACCCTGGGACAGGGAGTCCCCGGGGCCAACGTCCTGACTTTC
-	many	TRBV10-3	TRBJ1-2	CAITSSYYGYTF	TGTGCCATCACTTCCAGTTACTATGGCTACACCTTC
-	few	TRBV7-2	TRBJ2-7	CASSLGQPDEQYF	TGTGCCAGCAGCTTAGGGCAGCCCGACGAGCAGTACTTC
TRBD1	-	TRBV7-2	TRBJ1-2	CASSQTGGTNYGYTF	TGTGCCAGCAGCCAGACAGGGGGGACTAACTATGGCTACACCTTC
-	-	TRBV28	TRBJ1-1	CGSSLTRVSAFF	TGTGGCAGCAGTTTGACGAGGGTGTCGGCTTTCTTT
-	few	TRBV5-1	TRBJ1-1	CASSSLESVVAFF	TGCGCCAGCAGCTCGCTGGAGTCAGTTGTTGCTTTCTTT
-	many	TRBV12-3/TRBV12-4	TRBJ2-5	CASSFRSSETQYF	TGTGCCAGCAGCTTCCGGAGCTCAGAGACCCAGTACTTC
-	many	TRBV9	TRBJ2-6	CASSVHRFQGANVLTF	TGTGCCAGCAGCGTCCACAGGTTTCAGGGGGCCAACGTCCTGACTTTC
TRBD1	-	TRBV18	TRBJ1-2	CASSPWGQGSYGYTF	TGTGCCAGCTCACCTTGGGGACAGGGAAGCTATGGCTACACCTTC
-	many	TRBV29-1	TRBJ2-3	CSVEDSLVNF	TGCAGCGTTGAAGACTCACTAGTTAATTTT
-	-	TRBV11-2	TRBJ2-2	CASSLSALANTGELFF	TGTGCCAGCAGCCTGTCTGCACTCGCGAACACCGGGGAGCTGTTTTTT
-	-	TRBV5-1	TRBJ2-1	CASSPKDYYNEQFF	TGCGCCAGCAGCCCAAAAGACTATTACAATGAGCAGTTCTTC
TRBD1	-	TRBV30	TRBJ2-7	CAWTGGSSYEQYF	TGTGCCTGGACAGGGGGAAGCTCCTACGAGCAGTACTTC
-	few	TRBV13	TRBJ1-5	CASSLRNNQPQHF	TGTGCCAGCAGCTTACGGAACAATCAGCCCCAGCATTTT
-	many	TRBV12-3/TRBV12-4	TRBJ2-4	CARFFIQYF	TGTGCCAGGTTCTTCATTCAGTACTTC
TRBD2	few	TRBV5-4	TRBJ2-5	CASSLEASGIGETQYF	TGTGCCAGCAGCTTGGAGGCTAGCGGGATTGGGGAGACCCAGTACTTC
-	few	TRBV4-1	TRBJ2-1	CASSQDPIGGLEQFF	TGCGCCAGCAGCCAAGACCCTATCGGGGGTCTGGAGCAGTTCTTC
TRBD2	-	TRBV12-3/TRBV12-4	TRBJ2-3	CASTSRGVDTQYF	TGTGCCAGCACCTCCCGGGGGGTCGATACGCAGTATTTT
-	few	TRBV9	TRBJ2-1	CASSVGGGGAHNEQFF	TGTGCCAGCAGCGTAGGGGGAGGGGGCGCCCACAATGAGCAGTTCTTC
-	few	TRBV28	TRBJ1-5	CASSLRQGGNQPQHF	TGTGCCAGCAGTTTACGGCAGGGAGGGAATCAGCCCCAGCATTTT